The next 25 T cell receptor beta chains were all read from a single sample in a study of T cells after yellow fever vaccination. TCRdb recomputed calls from the 5' RACE reads with MiXCR, one row per CDR3 protein. This sample yields a few hundred thousand distinct CDR3 sequences, of which about 8.3% are seen a single time; around 17% belongs to the top ten. The material was PBMCs, obtained about 41 days after the first yellow fever vaccination. The receptor set was obtained from a man between 18 and 35 years old who received the YFV17D yellow fever vaccine.

This clonotype was seen at least ten times. The chain employs TRBV7-2 and TRBJ2-3, with 9 bases lining up with TRBD2. CDR3 length: 15 amino acids. The V segment lost 5 bases and the J segment 4 bases; nucleotides outside the gene matches: 7. The V gene's germline CDR1 is SGHTA and CDR2 FQGNSA. The CDR3 nucleotides read TGTGCCAGCAGCCCCTCTGGCGGGGGGGCAGATACGCAGTATTTT. It specifies CASSPSGGGADTQYF.

The chain combines TRBV28 with TRBJ2-7, with no clear D. Trimming shortened V by 5 bases and J by 4 bases, and 9 bases separated the two germline ends. The V gene's germline CDR1 is MDHEN and CDR2 SYDVKM. CDR3 length equals 12 residues. The chain's CDR3 is CASSKALYEQYV. The DNA for the CDR3 is TGTGCCAGCAGTAAGGCCCTTTACGAGCAGTACGTC.

This clonotype was picked up a small number of times. The chain couples TRBV5-4 to TRBJ2-5, with unresolved D. V dropped 6 bases and J dropped 0 bases, with 15 bases sitting between them. Germline CDR1 is SGHNT and CDR2 is YYREEE (reference sequence). The length of the CDR3 is 15 residues. The CDR3 DNA sequence: TGTGCCAGCACCCGCGACGGCGGCAACCAAGAGACCCAGTACTTC. Translated: CASTRDGGNQETQYF.

For the CDR3, the DNA is TGTGCCAGCAGTCCCAGGGGGGTGAGAGGCACAGATACGCAGTATTTT. It codes for CASSPRGVRGTDTQYF. This chain uses TRBV12-3 or TRBV12-4 with TRBJ2-3, with a tentative D call TRBD1 (7 bases). V gave up 5 bases and J gave up 1 base, with 16 bases separating them. The CDR3 length is 16 residues.

This clonotype was detected many times. V usage is TRBV28 and J usage is TRBJ2-4, with D unresolved. The CDR3 totals 12 residues. Per germline, CDR1 MDHEN and CDR2 SYDVKM. Trimming shortened V by 6 bases and J by 3 bases, and 6 bases separated the two germline ends. CDR3 sequence (DNA): TGTGCCAGCAGGGATGTCAAAAACATTCAGTACTTC. Translation: CASRDVKNIQYF. Together with reference TRBV28 and TRBJ2-4, the CDR3 gives the full variable domain: DVKVTQSSRYLVKRTGEKVFLECVQDMDHENMFWYRQDPGLGLRLIYFSYDVKMKEKGDIPEGYSVSREKKERFSLILESASTNQTSMYLCASRDVKNIQYFGAGTRLSVL.

The table lists this clonotype with a few counts. V is TRBV20-1 and J is TRBJ2-2; tentatively, D is TRBD2 (5 bases). The germline V gene encodes CDR1 DFQATT and CDR2 SNEGSKA (reference sequence). This CDR3 comprises 15 residues. The V gene lost 2 bases and the J gene lost 2 bases, with 12 bases spanning the gap. The CDR3 bases are TGCAGTGCTAGAAAGCCGGGGATTAACACCGGGGAGCTGTTTTTT. Amino acids: CSARKPGINTGELFF.

This sequence joins TRBV5-1 and TRBJ2-5; D is perhaps TRBD2 (7 bases). Germline loops: CDR1 SGHRS, CDR2 YFSETQ. The ends were cut back, 2 bases at V and 10 bases at J, with 21 bases in the middle. The CDR3 runs 15 residues. The CDR3 region is CASSFAAGAQRDQYF. The CDR3 DNA sequence: TGCGCCAGCAGCTTCGCGGCGGGGGCCCAACGGGACCAGTACTTC.

The chain combines TRBV20-1 with TRBJ2-5, with 7 bases aligning to TRBD2. Germline CDR1 reads DFQATT; CDR2 reads SNEGSKA (reference sequence). After removal of 1 base from V and 7 bases from J, the junction contained 6 bases not matched to a gene. The CDR3 length is 13 residues. The chain's CDR3 is CSARGGGAVTQYF. The CDR3 DNA reads TGCAGTGCTAGAGGGGGAGGGGCAGTGACCCAGTACTTC.

This clonotype was found a few times. This rearrangement joins TRBV5-1 to TRBJ2-2; a weak D match, TRBD1 (5 bases). The CDR3 sequence is 15 residues long. Germline V gives CDR1 SGHRS, CDR2 YFSETQ. Trimming left V 4 bases short and J 0 bases short, with 10 bases between. In DNA form, the CDR3 reads TGCGCCAGCAGCCTTCGGACATCGAACACCGGGGAGCTGTTTTTT. Its protein product is CASSLRTSNTGELFF.

The chain recombines TRBV6-6 with TRBJ1-5, with TRBD1 as a possible D gene (5 bases). The CDR3 covers 10 residues. The germline CDR1 and CDR2 sequences are MNHNY and SVGAGI (reference sequence). Trimming left V 8 bases short and J 11 bases short, with 10 bases between. The CDR3 DNA is TGTGCCAGCGTCGGGGGGTCCCAGCATTTT. This encodes CASVGGSQHF.

The J gene is TRBJ1-1, the V gene TRBV7-2; D is unresolved. CDR1 is SGHTA and CDR2 is FQGNSA in the germline V gene. The CDR3 extends over 14 amino acids. V was trimmed by 7 bases and J by 4 bases, leaving 16 bases between them. CDR3 bases: TGTGCCAGCACCCCGTTTGCTGGGCGCACTGAAGCTTTCTTT. Protein product: CASTPFAGRTEAFF.

There are a few counts of this clonotype. The CDR3 coding sequence is TGTGCCAGCATGACTCAAGCCTCTGGGGCCAACGTCCTGACTTTC. Its protein product is CASMTQASGANVLTF. The chain is built from TRBV12-3 or TRBV12-4 and TRBJ2-6, with D unclear. Trimming took off 7 bases at V and 0 bases at J, with 10 bases between the two ends. CDR3 length: 15 residues.

This clonotype was observed a handful of times. Here the CDR3 DNA reads TGCAGCGTGCGATCCGGACTAGGCGAGCAGTACGTC. It is translated as CSVRSGLGEQYV. The J gene is TRBJ2-7, the V gene TRBV29-1; 7 bases fit TRBD2. V shed 6 bases and J 6 bases; nucleotides not matched to a gene: 8. CDR3 length equals 12 residues. CDR1 and CDR2 from the germline V gene are SQVTM and ANQGSEA.

Ten or more counts support this clonotype. The chain recombines TRBV12-3 or TRBV12-4 with TRBJ2-5; 9 nucleotides match TRBD2. This CDR3 contains 14 residues. V trimming: 6 bases; J trimming: 4 bases; junction bases outside the gene matches: 6. The CDR3 protein is CASRVSAGGETQYF. The CDR3 region has the DNA TGTGCCAGCAGGGTCTCAGCGGGGGGAGAGACCCAGTACTTC.

This clonotype was detected only a few times. The chain joins TRBV7-8 to TRBJ1-6, with no clear D. Germline CDR1 is SGHVS and CDR2 is FQNEAQ. The V end lost 4 bases, the J end lost 4 bases, and 5 bases lay between the germline ends. This CDR3 has 13 amino acids. Here the CDR3 reads CASSSEYNSPLHF. CDR3 sequence (DNA): TGTGCCAGCAGCTCGGAATATAATTCACCCCTCCACTTT.

This clonotype was detected a few times. The chain uses TRBV12-3 or TRBV12-4 and TRBJ2-2, with TRBD1 as a possible D gene (6 bases). V was clipped by 6 bases and J by 0 bases, with 8 bases between them. The CDR3 loop spans 14 amino acids. The CDR3, as DNA: TGTGCCAGCAGCGACAGGCCGAACACCGGGGAGCTGTTTTTT. This codes for CASSDRPNTGELFF.

V and J are TRBV6-5 and TRBJ1-3; no clear D. V lost 0 bases and J lost 0, with 9 bases in between. Germline CDR1 MNHEY, CDR2 SVGAGI. The CDR3 contains 16 residues. CDR3 sequence: CASSYSARASGNTIYF. In DNA, the CDR3 is TGTGCCAGCAGTTACTCAGCACGGGCCTCTGGAAACACCATATATTTT.

V and J are TRBV5-1 and TRBJ2-2, with D uncertain. The CDR3 is 15 residues long. The germline CDR1 and CDR2 sequences are SGHRS and YFSETQ. Between the trimmed V and J ends, which lost 5 bases and 1 base, there was a span of 12 bases. The CDR3, as DNA: TGCGCCAGCAGACCCGCTACCGGGAACACCGGGGAGCTGTTTTTT. It yields the protein CASRPATGNTGELFF.

This clonotype has only a few counts. The J gene is TRBJ2-1, the V gene TRBV6-1; either TRBD1 or TRBD2 may fit D (5 bases each). CDR3 length: 14 residues. Germline V CDR1 and CDR2: MNHNS, SASEGT. V dropped 8 bases and J dropped 2 bases, with 13 bases sitting between them. This CDR3 reads CASARDAAYNEQFF. DNA for the CDR3: TGTGCCAGCGCCCGGGACGCCGCCTACAATGAGCAGTTCTTC.

The sample holds a few counts of this clonotype. Written as DNA, the CDR3 is TGTGCCAGCAGTGAGGGACTGGGATATGGCTACACCTTC. Its translation: CASSEGLGYGYTF. The rearrangement links TRBV6-1 to TRBJ1-2; tentative D call: TRBD1 (5 bases). The V end was cut by 3 bases, the J end by 5 bases, with 10 bases between. Per germline, CDR1 MNHNS and CDR2 SASEGT. This CDR3 is built from 13 residues.

This clonotype was found a few times. The chain couples TRBV12-3 or TRBV12-4 to TRBJ2-3; D may be TRBD1 or TRBD2 (6 bases each). There are 14 residues in the CDR3. Trimming pared 7 bases from V and 2 bases from J, leaving 13 bases between. The CDR3: CASNEGGITDTQYF. The CDR3 DNA reads as TGTGCCAGCAACGAAGGGGGGATCACAGATACGCAGTATTTT.

The sample holds a few counts of this clonotype. This chain connects TRBV7-2 to TRBJ2-1, with 7 bases identical to TRBD1. Trimming cost V 5 bases and J 9 bases; bases outside gene matches: 10. The CDR3 totals 14 residues. Germline V gives CDR1 SGHTA, CDR2 FQGNSA. CDR3 in amino acids: CASSPHRDSGEQFF. The CDR3 region has the DNA TGTGCCAGCAGCCCCCACCGGGACAGTGGTGAGCAGTTCTTC.

This clonotype was counted between two and nine times. This sequence joins TRBV19 and TRBJ1-1, with a weak D call TRBD1 (5 bases). Trimming shortened V by 3 bases and J by 4 bases, and 9 bases separated the two germline ends. The CDR3 runs to 13 residues. Germline V gives CDR1 LNHDA, CDR2 SQIVND (reference sequence). In DNA, the CDR3 is TGTGCCAGTAGTATGGTCGGGGGCACTGAAGCTTTCTTT. Translating it yields CASSMVGGTEAFF.

This clonotype appeared a few times. This chain links TRBV3-1 with TRBJ2-2, with D tentatively TRBD2 (7 bases). The CDR3 runs 16 residues. V lost 4 bases and J 6 bases, leaving 18 bases between the germline ends. Germline V gene data show CDR1 as LGHDT and CDR2 as YNNKEL (reference sequence). The CDR3 region is CASSLPPGEGAGELFF. The CDR3 DNA reads TGTGCCAGCAGCCTACCCCCAGGGGAGGGGGCCGGGGAGCTGTTTTTT. Full variable domain (rest looked up from reference TRBV3-1 and TRBJ2-2): DTAVSQTPKYLVTQMGNDKSIKCEQNLGHDTMYWYKQDSKKFLKIMFSYNNKELIINETVPNRFSPKSPDKAHLNLHINSLELGDSAVYFCASSLPPGEGAGELFFGEGSRLTVL.

This chain links TRBV6-1 with TRBJ1-6; tentative D call: TRBD1 (6 bases). Germline assignment: CDR1 MNHNS and CDR2 SASEGT. This CDR3 contains 17 residues. V was trimmed by 6 bases and J by 0 bases, leaving 15 bases between them. As DNA, the CDR3 is TGTGCCAGCAGGGGCCGGGGGGCCAGCTCCTATAATTCACCCCTCCACTTT. As protein: CASRGRGASSYNSPLHF.